The T cell receptor beta chain under discussion was sequenced for a study of T cells in Graves' hyperthyroidism and ophthalmopathy (dated by TCRdb to the late 2010s). Context from the whole study: Peripheral blood samples were taken at the time of initial diagnosis, prior to any treatment. TCR V-J signatures able to tell the groups apart were searched for in a discovery cohort of around 95 patients, of whom approximately 40 had Graves' ophthalmopathy and some 60 had stable Graves' hyperthyroidism. Whether ophthalmopathy could be predicted prospectively was tested in an independent validation cohort made up of approximately 19 hyperthyroidism patients plus 17 patients who later progressed to ophthalmopathy. For training and testing, the approximately 97 patients in the discovery cohort were randomly divided in a 7:3 ratio. In six Graves' hyperthyroidism patients, the study also compared T-cell repertoires from thyroid tissue with T-cell repertoires from blood. After sampling, hyperthyroidism patients received methimazole starting at 30 mg daily, and ophthalmopathy patients received high-dose intravenous methylprednisolone. According to the paper, TCR Vbeta CDR3 sequencing was carried out on over 130 peripheral blood samples, which came from over 40 ophthalmopathy, 75 or so hyperthyroidism and 17 progressor patients. The paper's findings and limits, for the study overall: During validation, the model predicted progression to ophthalmopathy a median of about 6.5 months ahead of onset, with around 71% sensitivity and about 75% specificity. In cross-validation, a model built on a 13 V-J signature told ophthalmopathy apart from stable hyperthyroidism with approximately 91% sensitivity and about 81% specificity, and in testing the same model reached 80%/75%. Most expanded thyroid clonotypes (frequency above 0.001) were also found in blood, which suggests that blood repertoires may mirror thyroid immune responses. No statistical method was used to set the sample size in advance, and investigators knew the group allocation.

The TCR beta CDR3 regions were amplified from RNA transcripts. The TCR CDR3 was subjected to a first round of RT-PCR using the HTBI primer set and the Qiagen OneStep RT-PCR kit. Libraries were constructed in a second round of multiplex PCR, after which size selection and purification were performed. Libraries were sequenced paired-end with 100 bp reads on an Illumina HiSeq2000. The study's own analysis went as follows. SOAPnuke was used to process the raw data, removing reads that contained adapters or uncalled bases, had a mean Phred below 15, or lacked an exact match to the constant primer or identifier. COPE v1.2.5 was used to merge high-quality paired reads, and clonotypes were defined as unique nucleotide sequences. Clonotypes were aligned to IMGT TRBV, TRBD and TRBJ reference segments using MiTCR v1.1. The analysis was restricted to V-J combinations with a frequency above 0.0001, which together covered about 99% of the repertoires. A TCS score was defined as the ratio of F50 (clonal expansion) to E x V (chaos), with BLOSUM62-based TCRdist applied between CDR3 peptides within each V-J. Welch's t-statistics and random forest reduced just over 500 V-J features to some 14, which were used in a naive Bayes classifier (R e1071). TCRdb reprocessing: public reads trimmed at Q25 with fastp, clones called with MiXCR, in-frame beta chains kept. Here each entry gathers all rows of one CDR3 protein and keeps the most common genes and DNA. TCRdb, rather than the study authors, made the V and J calls. This sample gives hundreds of thousands of distinct CDR3 sequences in total; 13% to 15% of them show up just once. The ten largest account for roughly a fifth of the sample.

Moderately to severely active disease, a Clinical Activity Score of at least 3, a NOSPECS grade of at least 4, and a duration under 3 months were present in ophthalmopathy patients. Exclusion was applied to patients with uncontrolled infections, other autoimmune diseases, pregnancy or lactation. Clinical symptoms, serum thyroxine and TRAb, thyroid ultrasound, and orbital computed tomography formed the basis for the diagnoses. Ficoll-Paque density gradient centrifugation was used to isolate PBMCs from about 10 ml of fresh peripheral blood. Total RNA was extracted with Trizol reagent, and quality was checked on an Agilent 2100 Bioanalyzer. As for this clonotype: Which antigen it targets is not known. No quality values exist for individual bases; no much larger clone is one base distant.

The V and J ends are trimmed by 5 bases and 2 bases, leaving 10 bases between them. The CDR3 runs 14 amino acids, cysteine and phenylalanine included. Of the read, only the CDR3 DNA is kept; its 42 bases are in frame from base 1. CDR1 and CDR2 are read off the germline V gene as MNHNS and SASEGT. The chain links TRBV6-1 with TRBJ2-1; a tentative D match to TRBD2 spans 5 bases. This clonotype originated in an older woman with Graves' ophthalmopathy. Sample: blood. The sequenced DNA is TGTGCCAGCAGTCAAGGGAGCACCTACAATGAGCAGTTCTTC. It specifies CASSQGSTYNEQFF.